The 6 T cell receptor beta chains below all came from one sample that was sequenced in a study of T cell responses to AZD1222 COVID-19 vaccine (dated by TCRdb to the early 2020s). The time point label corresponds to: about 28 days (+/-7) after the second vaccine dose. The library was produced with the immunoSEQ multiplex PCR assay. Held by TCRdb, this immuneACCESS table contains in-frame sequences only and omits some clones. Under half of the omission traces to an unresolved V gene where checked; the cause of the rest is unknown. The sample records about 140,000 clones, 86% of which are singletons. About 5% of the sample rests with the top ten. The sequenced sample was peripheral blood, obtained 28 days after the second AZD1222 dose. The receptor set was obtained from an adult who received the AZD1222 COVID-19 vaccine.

The CDR3 DNA reads TGTGCCAGCAGGCTTGGACGGACAGAGGACTATGGCTACACCTTC. Translating it yields CASRLGRTEDYGYTF. The gene calls are TRBV2 and TRBJ1-2, with TRBD1 as a possible D gene (6 bases). The germline V gene has CDR1 SNHLY and CDR2 FYNNEI. This CDR3 spans 15 amino acids. V dropped 6 bases and J dropped 3 bases, with 17 bases sitting between them. Based on the CDR3 plus reference TRBV2 and TRBJ1-2, the full variable domain is EPEVTQTPSHQVTQMGQEVILRCVPISNHLYFYWYRQILGQKVEFLVSFYNNEISEKSEIFDDQFSVERPDGSNFTLKIRSTKLEDSAMYFCASRLGRTEDYGYTFGSGTRLTVV.

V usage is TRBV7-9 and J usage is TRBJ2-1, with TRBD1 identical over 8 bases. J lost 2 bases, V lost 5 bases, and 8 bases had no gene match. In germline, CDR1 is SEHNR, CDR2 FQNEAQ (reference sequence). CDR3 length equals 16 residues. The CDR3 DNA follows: TGTGCCAGCAGCATGCCGGACAGGGTGCCCTACAATGAGCAGTTCTTC. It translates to CASSMPDRVPYNEQFF.

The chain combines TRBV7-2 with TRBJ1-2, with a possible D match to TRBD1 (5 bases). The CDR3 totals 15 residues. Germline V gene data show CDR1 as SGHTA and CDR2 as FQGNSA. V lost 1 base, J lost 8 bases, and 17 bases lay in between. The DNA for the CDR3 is TGTGCCAGCAGCTTAGATTCCGGGGCAGGGCGAGGCTACACCTTC. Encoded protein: CASSLDSGAGRGYTF.

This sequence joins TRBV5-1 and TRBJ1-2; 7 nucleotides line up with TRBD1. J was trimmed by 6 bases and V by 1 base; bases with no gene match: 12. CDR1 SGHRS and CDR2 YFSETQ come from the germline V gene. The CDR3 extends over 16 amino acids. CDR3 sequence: CASSLNPGQSINGYTF. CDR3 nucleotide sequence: TGCGCCAGCAGCTTGAACCCGGGACAGTCAATAAATGGCTACACCTTC.

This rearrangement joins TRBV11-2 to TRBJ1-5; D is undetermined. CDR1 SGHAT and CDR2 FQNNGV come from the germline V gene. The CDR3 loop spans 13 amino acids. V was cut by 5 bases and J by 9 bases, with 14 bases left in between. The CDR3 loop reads CASSLSRARPQHF. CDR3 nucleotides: TGTGCCAGCAGCCTTTCCCGTGCTAGGCCCCAGCATTTT.

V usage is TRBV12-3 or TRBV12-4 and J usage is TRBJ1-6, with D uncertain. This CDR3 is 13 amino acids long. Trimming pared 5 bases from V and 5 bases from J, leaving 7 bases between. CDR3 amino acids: CASSNYNNSPLHF. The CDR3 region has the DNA TGTGCCAGCAGTAACTACAATAATTCACCCCTCCACTTT.